This is a list of T cell receptor beta chains from one sample in a study of shared clonotypes between healthy human individuals. Assay used: immunoSEQ multiplex PCR; TCRdb lists only in-frame clones, some missing. The table includes about 1.1 million clones, about 84% detected once. The material sequenced was memory CD4+ T cells from PBMCs. These receptors were collected from a man younger than 35 in good health. Some clones in this sample may be carry-over from other donors' samples. Both conserved end residues are part of each CDR3. The order of the fields is V gene, clone size, J gene, D gene, CDR3 DNA, CDR3 protein. The D gene is left open where the match is weak. Some rows mark clone size as missing; the rest say once, few, many or name a class of expanded clone.

v_call: TRBV7-9; clone_size: -; j_call: TRBJ2-7; d_call: -; cdr3_nt: TGTGCCAGGAGCCGGGTGGATCCGAGCTCCTACGAGCAGTACTTC; cdr3_aa: CARSRVDPSSYEQYF
v_call: TRBV28; clone_size: -; j_call: TRBJ2-5; d_call: -; cdr3_nt: TGTGCCAGCAGCCTACTCGGGTCCCGGAGACTAACAGAGACCCAGTACTTC; cdr3_aa: CASSLLGSRRLTETQYF
v_call: TRBV9; clone_size: -; j_call: TRBJ2-6; d_call: TRBD1; cdr3_nt: TGTGCCAGCAGCGCAACAGGGGCTGGGGCCAACGTCCTGACTTTC; cdr3_aa: CASSATGAGANVLTF
v_call: TRBV2; clone_size: -; j_call: TRBJ2-1; d_call: TRBD2; cdr3_nt: TGTGCCAGCAGACCCACAGGACTAGCGGGAGTTGAGCAGTTCTTC; cdr3_aa: CASRPTGLAGVEQFF
v_call: TRBV29-1; clone_size: -; j_call: TRBJ1-3; d_call: -; cdr3_nt: TGCAGCGTTGACGGGGGATCTGGAAACACCATATATTTT; cdr3_aa: CSVDGGSGNTIYF
v_call: TRBV28; clone_size: -; j_call: TRBJ2-1; d_call: -; cdr3_nt: TGTGCCAGCAGTTTGGTACAGCTCCACAATGAGCAGTTCTTC; cdr3_aa: CASSLVQLHNEQFF
v_call: TRBV5-1; clone_size: -; j_call: TRBJ1-4; d_call: -; cdr3_nt: TGCGCCAGCAGCCGGACACTGGTAGCAACTAATGAAAAACTGTTTTTT; cdr3_aa: CASSRTLVATNEKLFF
v_call: TRBV2; clone_size: -; j_call: TRBJ1-5; d_call: TRBD1; cdr3_nt: TGTGCCAGCAGAGGACAGGGTTTCCGTCAGCCCCAGCATTTT; cdr3_aa: CASRGQGFRQPQHF
v_call: TRBV28; clone_size: -; j_call: TRBJ2-5; d_call: TRBD2; cdr3_nt: TGTGCCAGCAGTTTCCGGACGGGAGGCCAAGAGACCCAGTACTTC; cdr3_aa: CASSFRTGGQETQYF
v_call: TRBV7-9; clone_size: -; j_call: TRBJ1-4; d_call: -; cdr3_nt: TGTGCCAGCAGGTATGAATGGGACACCCTGGGGTCAACTAATGAAAAACTGTTTTTT; cdr3_aa: CASRYEWDTLGSTNEKLFF
v_call: TRBV19; clone_size: -; j_call: TRBJ2-1; d_call: TRBD2; cdr3_nt: TGTGCCAGTAGTACCCCGAGGGCTAGCGGGAACAATGAGCAGTTCTTC; cdr3_aa: CASSTPRASGNNEQFF
v_call: TRBV5-1; clone_size: few; j_call: TRBJ1-1; d_call: TRBD1; cdr3_nt: TGCGCCAGCAGTATTGCAGGGGGGGTGTACACTGAAGCTTTCTTT; cdr3_aa: CASSIAGGVYTEAFF
v_call: TRBV5-1; clone_size: -; j_call: TRBJ1-1; d_call: -; cdr3_nt: TGCGCCAGCAGCAAAGGACACGCGCGGAATACTGAAGCTTTCTTT; cdr3_aa: CASSKGHARNTEAFF
v_call: TRBV6-1; clone_size: once; j_call: TRBJ1-1; d_call: -; cdr3_nt: TGTGCCAGCAGCAAAGTGGAGTCTGAAGCTTTCTTT; cdr3_aa: CASSKVESEAFF
v_call: TRBV7-9; clone_size: -; j_call: TRBJ2-1; d_call: TRBD2; cdr3_nt: TGTGCCAGCAGCCGACTAGCGGGTTTATACTACAATGAGCAGTTCTTC; cdr3_aa: CASSRLAGLYYNEQFF
v_call: TRBV12-5; clone_size: few; j_call: TRBJ2-2; d_call: TRBD2; cdr3_nt: TGTGCTAGTGGTTTTGGAACTAGCGGGACCATCGGGGAGCTGTTTTTT; cdr3_aa: CASGFGTSGTIGELFF
v_call: TRBV28; clone_size: -; j_call: TRBJ2-1; d_call: -; cdr3_nt: TGTGCCAGCAGTATCGGGACGGGCAATGAGCAGTTCTTC; cdr3_aa: CASSIGTGNEQFF
v_call: TRBV5-4; clone_size: -; j_call: TRBJ2-7; d_call: TRBD2; cdr3_nt: TGTGCCAGCAGCCCCGGTAGTAGCGGGAGGGCTCCGCGTGAGCAGTACTTC; cdr3_aa: CASSPGSSGRAPREQYF
v_call: TRBV14; clone_size: -; j_call: TRBJ1-4; d_call: TRBD1; cdr3_nt: TGTGCCAGCAGCCAAGGTACAGGGGGGCTGGAAAAACTGTTTTTT; cdr3_aa: CASSQGTGGLEKLFF
v_call: TRBV6-6; clone_size: -; j_call: TRBJ2-7; d_call: -; cdr3_nt: TGTGCCAGCAGTTTTCGTACTAGACCGGTCTACGAGCAGTACTTC; cdr3_aa: CASSFRTRPVYEQYF
v_call: TRBV5-1; clone_size: -; j_call: TRBJ2-7; d_call: TRBD1; cdr3_nt: TGCGCCAGCAGCCCCCGGACAGGGGAGGGTCCCTACGAGCAGTACTTC; cdr3_aa: CASSPRTGEGPYEQYF
v_call: TRBV11-3; clone_size: -; j_call: TRBJ2-7; d_call: -; cdr3_nt: TGTGCCAGCAGCTTAGACGGACATGAAACCTACGAGCAGTACTTC; cdr3_aa: CASSLDGHETYEQYF
v_call: TRBV6-6; clone_size: -; j_call: TRBJ2-7; d_call: -; cdr3_nt: TGTGCCAGCAGTAAGGACAAGAACTCCTACGAGCAGTACTTC; cdr3_aa: CASSKDKNSYEQYF
v_call: TRBV5-6; clone_size: few; j_call: TRBJ2-7; d_call: TRBD1; cdr3_nt: TGTGCCAGCAGCTTGACAGGGGGCGAGCAGTACTTC; cdr3_aa: CASSLTGGEQYF
v_call: TRBV20-1; clone_size: -; j_call: TRBJ2-3; d_call: -; cdr3_nt: TGCAGTGCCGGATCTACGGGTACGCAGTATTTT; cdr3_aa: CSAGSTGTQYF
v_call: TRBV5-5; clone_size: -; j_call: TRBJ1-2; d_call: -; cdr3_nt: TGTGCCAGCAGCTTCTCCGGGGCTTCGAGGGGCTACACCTTC; cdr3_aa: CASSFSGASRGYTF
v_call: TRBV4-3; clone_size: -; j_call: TRBJ1-6; d_call: -; cdr3_nt: TGCGCCAGCAGCCAAGATTTAGCCAATTCACCCCTCCACTTT; cdr3_aa: CASSQDLANSPLHF
v_call: TRBV9; clone_size: -; j_call: TRBJ1-2; d_call: -; cdr3_nt: TGTGCCAGCAGCGCCGCCCCAGGAATATCCTATGGCTACACCTTC; cdr3_aa: CASSAAPGISYGYTF
v_call: TRBV6-1; clone_size: -; j_call: TRBJ2-7; d_call: -; cdr3_nt: TGTGCCAGCAGTCGCTACAAGGGCCCCTACGAGCAGTACTTC; cdr3_aa: CASSRYKGPYEQYF
v_call: TRBV18; clone_size: -; j_call: TRBJ2-7; d_call: TRBD1; cdr3_nt: TGTGCCAGCTCACCAGCGACAGGGGGAAAATACGAGCAGTACTTC; cdr3_aa: CASSPATGGKYEQYF
v_call: TRBV5-1; clone_size: -; j_call: TRBJ1-3; d_call: TRBD1; cdr3_nt: TGCGCCAGCAAAGGACAGGGGGTAGGAAACACCATATATTTT; cdr3_aa: CASKGQGVGNTIYF
v_call: TRBV7-6; clone_size: once; j_call: TRBJ2-1; d_call: TRBD2; cdr3_nt: TGTGCCAGCAGCTTAGATTCTAGCGGGACGAGGCGGATCTTC; cdr3_aa: CASSLDSSGTRRIF
v_call: TRBV18; clone_size: -; j_call: TRBJ1-1; d_call: -; cdr3_nt: TGTGCCAGCTCATCGGTGGGGCAGACCATGAACACTGAAGCTTTCTTT; cdr3_aa: CASSSVGQTMNTEAFF
v_call: TRBV11-1; clone_size: many; j_call: TRBJ1-4; d_call: TRBD1; cdr3_nt: TGTGCCAGCAGCGCGGGGGACAGCAGGGATGAAAAACTGTTTTTT; cdr3_aa: CASSAGDSRDEKLFF
v_call: TRBV18; clone_size: -; j_call: TRBJ2-7; d_call: -; cdr3_nt: TGTGCCAGTTCTAAAGACACTTCCTACGAGCAGTACTTC; cdr3_aa: CASSKDTSYEQYF
v_call: TRBV21-1; clone_size: -; j_call: TRBJ2-5; d_call: -; cdr3_nt: TGTGCCAGCAGCATACCTGGCACCACGGGACTAGCGGACCAAGAGACCCAGTACTTC; cdr3_aa: CASSIPGTTGLADQETQYF
v_call: TRBV27; clone_size: -; j_call: TRBJ2-7; d_call: TRBD2; cdr3_nt: TGTGCCAGCAGTTTATTAGAAAGCGGGAGCTCCTACGAGCAGTACTTC; cdr3_aa: CASSLLESGSSYEQYF
v_call: TRBV9; clone_size: -; j_call: TRBJ1-2; d_call: -; cdr3_nt: TGTGCCAGCGGAAGGGACTATGGCTACACCTTC; cdr3_aa: CASGRDYGYTF
v_call: TRBV4-3; clone_size: once; j_call: TRBJ2-1; d_call: TRBD2; cdr3_nt: TGCGCCAGCAGCCGGGGACTAGCGTATGAGCAGTTCTTC; cdr3_aa: CASSRGLAYEQFF
v_call: TRBV13; clone_size: -; j_call: TRBJ2-3; d_call: -; cdr3_nt: TGTGCCAGCAGCATCTGGGGCACAGATACGCAGTATTTT; cdr3_aa: CASSIWGTDTQYF
v_call: TRBV15; clone_size: -; j_call: TRBJ2-5; d_call: -; cdr3_nt: TGTGCCACCAGCCCGCGAAGGGGCCGGGAGGAGACCCAGTACTTC; cdr3_aa: CATSPRRGREETQYF
v_call: TRBV15; clone_size: -; j_call: TRBJ2-5; d_call: -; cdr3_nt: TGTGCCACCAGCAGAGATACGGAAGAGACCCAGTACTTC; cdr3_aa: CATSRDTEETQYF
v_call: TRBV10-1; clone_size: -; j_call: TRBJ1-1; d_call: TRBD1; cdr3_nt: TGCGCCAGCAGTGCCAGACAGGGCACCGAAGCTTTCTTT; cdr3_aa: CASSARQGTEAFF
v_call: TRBV5-4; clone_size: -; j_call: TRBJ1-2; d_call: TRBD1; cdr3_nt: TGTGCCAGCAGCTCCAGGACAGGTGAGCACTATGGCTACACCTTC; cdr3_aa: CASSSRTGEHYGYTF
v_call: TRBV7-3; clone_size: -; j_call: TRBJ1-3; d_call: -; cdr3_nt: TGTGCCAGCAGTGTTGGGGATTCTGGAAACACCATATATTTT; cdr3_aa: CASSVGDSGNTIYF
v_call: TRBV7-3; clone_size: -; j_call: TRBJ2-2; d_call: -; cdr3_nt: TGTGCCAGCAGCTTAGTCGATTCCCGTCTAGGCGTGGAGCTGTTTTTT; cdr3_aa: CASSLVDSRLGVELFF